These 11 T cell receptor beta chains came from one sample sequenced in a study of T cells in Graves' hyperthyroidism and ophthalmopathy. Using RNA transcripts as the source, TCR beta CDR3 regions were amplified. The HTBI primer set served for first-round RT-PCR of the TCR CDR3. Via MiXCR, TCRdb re-called the multiplex PCR reads, giving one row per CDR3 protein. The sample has 400,000 to 550,000 distinct CDR3 sequences; approximately 25% are singletons. The specimen sequenced was blood. The source of these receptors is a young woman with Graves' ophthalmopathy.

The chain employs TRBV6-1 and TRBJ2-2, with D tentatively TRBD2 (6 bases). The germline V gene encodes CDR1 MNHNS and CDR2 SASEGT. Trimming removed 0 bases at V and 4 bases at J, with 12 bases between. This CDR3 contains 16 residues. CDR3 in amino acids: CASSEAEGWGTGELFF. The CDR3 DNA reads as TGTGCCAGCAGTGAAGCGGAGGGATGGGGCACCGGGGAGCTGTTTTTT.

This clonotype was picked up many times. The chain combines TRBV12-3 or TRBV12-4 with TRBJ1-1; 10 bases match TRBD1. CDR3 length: 14 amino acids. The V segment lost 8 bases and the J segment 1 base; nucleotides outside the gene matches: 4. The CDR3 coding sequence is TGTGCCAGCGGGACAGGGGTTTGGAACACTGAAGCTTTCTTT. Its translation is CASGTGVWNTEAFF.

This rearrangement joins TRBV6-1 to TRBJ2-5, with TRBD2 identical over 10 bases. Germline V CDR1 and CDR2: MNHNS, SASEGT. The CDR3 consists of 14 residues. V dropped 8 bases and J dropped 5; count of bases not matched to a gene: 8. The CDR3 DNA sequence: TGTGCCAGCGCCCGACTAGCGGGTAGCGAGACCCAGTACTTC. As protein: CASARLAGSETQYF.

The rearrangement uses TRBV30 and TRBJ2-7, with D perhaps matching TRBD2 (6 bases). V was trimmed by 5 bases and J by 6 bases, leaving 14 bases between them. The germline V gene encodes CDR1 GTSNPN and CDR2 SVGIG (reference sequence). This CDR3 comprises 12 residues. The DNA of the CDR3 is TGTGCCTGGGCCAGGGTGGAGGGCGAGCAGTACTTC. Protein product: CAWARVEGEQYF.

V usage is TRBV27 and J usage is TRBJ1-2; 7 bases map to TRBD1. Germline V lookup: CDR1 MNHEY, CDR2 SMNVEV (reference sequence). Trimming cost V 2 bases and J 3 bases; bases outside gene matches: 3. This CDR3 is 14 amino acids long. CDR3 in DNA: TGTGCCAGCAGTTTAGTTGGGACAGACTATGGCTACACCTTC. Translating it yields CASSLVGTDYGYTF.

Ten or more counts support this clonotype. CDR3 loop: CASSQDVRAAFF. In DNA, the CDR3 is TGTGCCAGCAGCCAAGATGTCCGAGCGGCTTTCTTT. V is TRBV14 and J is TRBJ1-1; D is ambiguous. Trimming took 0 bases from V and 11 from J, leaving 10 bases between them. Germline CDR1 and CDR2: SGHDN and FVKESK. This CDR3 comprises 12 residues.

The chain couples TRBV5-1 to TRBJ2-7, with TRBD2 matching over 9 bases. V dropped 8 bases and J dropped 2; count of bases not matched to a gene: 8. The V gene's germline CDR1 is SGHRS and CDR2 YFSETQ. The CDR3 is made up of 14 amino acids. The DNA for the CDR3 is TGCGCCAGTACCGGGACTAGCTTGGCCTACGAGCAGTACTTC. Translation: CASTGTSLAYEQYF.

This clonotype was observed many times. This chain links TRBV6-2 or TRBV6-3 with TRBJ1-5, with TRBD1 identical over 7 bases. This CDR3 is built from 18 residues. Germline V gene lookup returns CDR1 MNHEY and CDR2 SVGEGT. Trimming removed 2 bases from V and 4 bases from J; junction bases left unmatched: 14. CDR3 in DNA: TGTGCCAGCAGTTACCCGGTCTGGAGGACAGGATCTAATCAGCCCCAGCATTTT. This gives the protein CASSYPVWRTGSNQPQHF.

At least ten counts were recorded for this clonotype. V is TRBV28 and J is TRBJ1-2; no clear D. The CDR3 runs 14 residues. Trimming took 2 bases from V and 4 from J, leaving 11 bases between them. The V gene's germline CDR1 is MDHEN and CDR2 SYDVKM. In DNA, the CDR3 is TGTGCCAGCAGTTTAATAAGGGTGGGCTATGGCTACACCTTC. It encodes CASSLIRVGYGYTF.

The table lists this clonotype with a few counts. The chain uses TRBV20-1 and TRBJ1-1; D remains ambiguous. Germline CDR1 is DFQATT and CDR2 is SNEGSKA (reference sequence). V lost 6 bases, J lost 7 bases, and 15 bases lay in between. This CDR3 is built from 12 residues. CDR3 region: CSARDRDFEAFF. The CDR3 coding sequence is TGCAGTGCCCGAGACCGAGACTTTGAAGCTTTCTTT.

A remark on this clonotype: The CDR3 end shows no conserved phenylalanine or tryptophan, and so a read error is likely. The chain is built from TRBV12-3 or TRBV12-4 and TRBJ2-7, with 8 bases aligning to TRBD1. The trim removed 6 bases at V and 4 bases at J, leaving 11 bases unmatched. The CDR3 totals 15 residues. The CDR3 reads CASSTLLGTGYEQYL. The CDR3, as DNA: TGTGCCAGCAGCACATTACTCGGGACAGGTTACGAGCAGTACCTC.